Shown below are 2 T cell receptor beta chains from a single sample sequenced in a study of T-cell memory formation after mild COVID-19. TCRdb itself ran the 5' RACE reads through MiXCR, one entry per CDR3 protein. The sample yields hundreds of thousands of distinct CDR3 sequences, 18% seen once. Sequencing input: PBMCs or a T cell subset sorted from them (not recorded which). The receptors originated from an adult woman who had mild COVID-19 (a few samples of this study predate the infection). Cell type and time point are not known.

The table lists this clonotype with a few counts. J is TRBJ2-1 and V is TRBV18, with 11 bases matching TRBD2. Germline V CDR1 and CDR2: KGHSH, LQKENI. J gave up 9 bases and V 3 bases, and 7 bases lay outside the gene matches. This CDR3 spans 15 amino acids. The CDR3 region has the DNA TGTGCCAGCTCACCTCCCAATAGCGGGGGGGCTGAGCAGTTCTTC. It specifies CASSPPNSGGAEQFF.

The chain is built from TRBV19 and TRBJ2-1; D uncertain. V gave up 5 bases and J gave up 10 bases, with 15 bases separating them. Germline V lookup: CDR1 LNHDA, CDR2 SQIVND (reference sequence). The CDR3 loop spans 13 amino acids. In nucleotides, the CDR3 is TGTGCCAGTAGTCCGCGCAATATAGGCGAGCAGTTCTTC. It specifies CASSPRNIGEQFF.